The T cell receptor (beta chain) described here comes from a study of neurological immune-mediated disorders. A total of 2 million PBMCs stored at -80 degrees C provided the unsorted libraries. Synthesis of cDNA was carried out by template-switch 5'RACE. The reaction used 10-nucleotide random UMIs. TCRdb fed the 5' RACE reads into MiXCR, producing one record per CDR3 protein. This table has about 28,000 distinct CDR3 sequences, 6.6% appearing once. From germline, CDR1 is SGDLS and CDR2 YYNGEE. The CDR3 is 13 amino acids. V was clipped by 4 bases and J by 6 bases, with 12 bases between them. This clonotype was detected many times.

This receptor was obtained from a woman aged 45-65 years in good health. The rearrangement uses TRBV9 and TRBJ2-3; the D is unclear. The sequenced sample consisted of PBMCs. This chain's CDR3 is CASSPRPRDTQYF. The CDR3, as DNA: TGTGCCAGCAGCCCCCGTCCCCGGGATACGCAGTATTTT.